This TCR beta chain was sequenced during a study of shared clonotypes between healthy human individuals. Germline assignment: CDR1 SEHNR and CDR2 FQNEAQ (reference sequence). The V end lost 8 bases, the J end lost 0 bases, and 10 bases lay between the germline ends. CDR3 length equals 14 residues. TCRdb's copy holds only in-frame clones and misses some; the assay was immunoSEQ multiplex PCR. The sample lists some 2.4 million clones, roughly 93% occurring once. The V call is TRBV7-9, the J call TRBJ1-4; D gene uncertain. The sequencing sample was made of naive CD4+ T cells from PBMCs. Subset: CD45RA+ positively selected. This receptor was obtained from a man aged 18 to 29 in good health. Some clones in this sample may be carry-over from other donors' samples. The CDR3 region is CASSETATNEKLFF. Written as DNA, the CDR3 is TGTGCCAGCTCCGAGACCGCAACTAATGAAAAACTGTTTTTT. The full variable domain, with the rest looked up from reference TRBV7-9 and TRBJ1-4, is DTGVSQNPRHKITKRGQNVTFRCDPISEHNRLYWYRQTLGQGPEFLTYFQNEAQLEKSRLLSDRFSAERPKGSFSTLEIQRTEQGDSAMYLCASSETATNEKLFFGSGTQLSVL.